The present entry profiles one T cell receptor (beta chain) with its context. Its antigen specificity is not known. Nothing much larger sits one base from this clone, and base qualities are not available. The data stem from a study of cytomegalovirus exposure and HLA in healthy donors listed by TCRdb under 2017. The study in broad terms: An earlier analysis of some 600 of the donors reported 276 Gb of sequence data and around 100 million unique TCR beta sequences obtained from 180 million or so T cells. Approximately 310 gigabases of sequencing data and approximately 91 million unique TCR sequences made up an early release that covered approximately 620 HLA-typed donors. Among the roughly 400 genotyped donors, roughly 80% belonged to the genetic ancestry cluster associated with self-reported Caucasian donors. The study aimed to test whether cataloging public T cell receptors could reveal signatures of past pathogen exposure. The study profiled the T cell repertoires of more than 500 subjects by immunosequencing and related them to cytomegalovirus serostatus. In addition to the first cohort of 666 subjects, a separate validation cohort of 120 different subjects was used. The study combined high-throughput TCR immunosequencing, statistical association of individual TCRs with disease status, and machine learning to predict cytomegalovirus infection status. A later analysis re-analyzed previously published TCR beta repertoires from 650 to 800 donors and added high-resolution HLA genotyping to study TCR occurrence patterns. The later analysis used no new phenotypic data to find candidate immune exposures, relying instead on TCR beta sequences and their occurrence across donors. In an earlier analysis of a few hundred of the donors, high-throughput TCR beta sequencing was used to judge whether each TCR beta V gene segment behaved as functional or pseudogenic. Donor age, sex, ethnicity and CMV serostatus were collected together with the repertoire data. In a later genetic analysis, genome-wide SNP genotypes for about three fifths of the roughly 670 donors were used, and that subset was treated as a discovery cohort. All discovery cohort repertoires had been generated on a single sequencing platform. Both class I and class II loci were covered by HLA typing, at four-digit resolution. The number of typed donors differed by locus: about 620-640 for A, B, C, DRB1 and DQB1; some 500 for DQA1; some 610 for DPA1; and some 470 for DPB1. Roughly five DR-DQ haplotypes were handled as single units for association and clustering because linkage in the cohort was strong. Among 300 to 500 genotyped donors of the cohort, an average of around 220,000 unique TCR beta nucleotide sequences was sequenced per donor, of which about 19% were non-productive.

Reading the germline V gene gives CDR1 SNHLY and CDR2 FYNNEI. The CDR3 starts with the cysteine, ends with the phenylalanine, and has 13 residues. Of the read, only the CDR3 DNA is kept; its 39 bases are in frame from base 1. The germline ends are 9 bases apart after V is trimmed by 2 bases and J by 5 bases. The cohort was made up of under 800 healthy bone marrow donors. At the time of sampling, all cohort members were nominally healthy, though unrecorded immune exposures were likely present. The donor was CMV seronegative and was included in the group of hundreds of seronegative cohort members. A peripheral blood sample was collected from each donor, and TCR beta sequencing was performed on peripheral blood mononuclear cells. The Qiagen DNeasy Blood Extraction Kit was used to extract genomic DNA from the blood cell samples. The method was the immunoSEQ multiplex PCR assay. A mixture of 60 forward primers for TCR Vbeta segments and 13 reverse primers for TCR Jbeta segments was used in the multiplex PCR. Amplification of the CDR3 region of rearranged TCR beta genes was performed with a multiplex PCR assay on genomic DNA. The Illumina HiSeq System was used to sequence the amplified TCR beta libraries as 87-base-pair reads. Concerning the study's data processing: A later analysis tallied tens of millions of unique TCR beta chains across the 600 to 700 repertoires, and approximately 11 million of those chains were shared by two or more donors. Raw reads were error-corrected and collapsed into unique sequences with a nearest-neighbor algorithm that merged closely related sequences to remove PCR and sequencing errors. CDR3 sequences were aligned to IMGT reference sequences to assign V, D and J gene segments. For a sequence to be retained, at least a six-nucleotide match to both a V gene segment and a J gene segment was required. Rearrangements were called productive when the CDR3 lacked stop codons and stayed in frame with V and J; all others were non-productive. CDR3 was defined according to IMGT convention as the region running from the second conserved V-encoded cysteine to the conserved J-encoded phenylalanine. The earlier analysis of about 560 of the donors excluded any sequence lacking an unambiguous match to a single V gene segment. In an earlier analysis of approximately 550 of the donors, V segments were called functional above 56.7% productive rearrangements and were called segregating when the between-donor standard deviation exceeded 5%. A statistical classification framework was built to diagnose cytomegalovirus status from the catalog of TCR beta chain sequences. V and J gene assignment, in a later analysis, came from comparing TCR nucleotide sequences with IMGT/GENE-DB human TR gene sequences. Using the TCRdist pipeline, a later analysis assigned CDR3 sequences along with most-parsimonious VDJ recombination scenarios. In a later analysis, every TCR beta chain was defined by the combination of its CDR3 amino acid sequence and its V-gene family, and reads without a unique V-gene family were dropped. A later analysis removed 550 to 650 highly shared, low-generation-probability nucleotide sequences to deal with suspected cross-contamination and a sequencing artifact. In a later analysis, a clonal expansion index for each public chain was calculated from normalized within-repertoire ranks of inferred template counts. In a later analysis, generation probabilities were computed using a VDJ recombination model fitted to out-of-frame rearrangements, and the results were checked against IGoR. In a later analysis, hypergeometric tests were used to score TCR-TCR, TCR-HLA and TCR-CMV co-occurrence, with a repertoire-size bias correction applied to TCR pairs. A later analysis estimated false discovery rates by permuting HLA or CMV assignments 20 times. A later analysis grouped co-occurring TCRs with DBSCAN, adding TCRdist sequence similarity when clustering within HLA-allele-positive subsets. For co-occurrence clustering, repertoires with fewer than 30,000 or more than 120,000 public chains were excluded, along with five repertoires with anomalous nucleotide sharing. This is the immuneACCESS table as TCRdb keeps it, with only in-frame sequences that have V and J called. A part of the clones is gone; compared with another copy, unresolved V genes explain less than half, and the rest is unexplained. V and J calls and clone size are as listed in that table; D and trimming were resolved from the DNA. The sample contains 100,000 to 150,000 clones, approximately 80% of them found a single time. Roughly 4% of the sample rests with the top ten.

Broader findings and caveats from the paper: The 87-base-pair reads could not distinguish some IMGT-functional V segments, including TRBV6-2 and TRBV6-3, so those segments were excluded. Across donors, most TCR sequences were observed very rarely, whereas some public TCRs were present in many individuals. In a later analysis, HLA-associated TCR beta chains were found to be more clonally expanded and to have lower generation probabilities than equally common non-associated chains. In a later analysis, several top co-occurrence clusters were reported to appear linked to parvovirus B19, influenza, CMV and Epstein-Barr virus. Because some donors lacked HLA typing at each locus, the association tests relied only on the typed subset. A later analysis associated about 17,000 TCR beta sequences with specific HLA alleles at a false discovery rate of 0.05. In an earlier analysis of several hundred of the donors, most TCR beta V segments were observed in productive rearrangements about 87% or about 30% of the time, broadly matching IMGT annotations. Approximately 18 rarely observed V segments, including chromosome 9 orphons, were excluded from the earlier analysis of 550 to 700 of the donors because counts were too low. The presence/absence analyses assumed that sequencing depth was roughly uniform across donors, and that assumption may not be true. In both the original and validation cohorts, the classifier was reported to diagnose cytomegalovirus status with high specificity and sensitivity. The authors suggested that the approach could potentially be generalized to other disease states and immunological phenotypes. A cluster of highly shared sequence variants was judged likely to be a technical artifact of the sequencing pipeline. According to a later analysis, most CMV-associated TCR beta chains appeared to be HLA-restricted, and the HLA associations seemed to be driven largely by CMV exposure. According to a later genetic analysis, donors in an Asian-associated ancestry cluster had fewer N-insertions in productive TCRs than the approximately 650-donor mean. This cohort had only TCR beta chains sequenced, and the lack of alpha or paired-chain data limited which features could be detected. The study listed approximately 150 TCR beta chains as associated with cytomegalovirus. According to a later analysis, TCR association rates differed among HLA loci, with DRB1 alleles showing the most associated TCRs and HLA-C alleles showing the fewest. In a later genetic analysis, a missense DCLRE1C variant was associated with V-gene and J-gene trimming of TCR beta chains, and the association was replicated in an independent cohort. A further reported finding was that TCR beta sequences accurately predicted the HLA-A and HLA-B alleles for most subjects in the first cohort. In vitro tests confirmed that a few of the cytomegalovirus-associated TCR beta chains recognize cytomegalovirus antigens. Linkage disequilibrium might explain the correlated functional status among segregating V segments, but an unknown experimental factor could not be excluded. CMV serostatus was the only immune exposure information available for the cohort. When HLA alleles, especially DR and DQ, strongly co-occurred, TCR associations were difficult to assign to individual alleles.

The receptor's source is a woman aged 40 to 50 in good health and CMV-seronegative. The chain is assembled from TRBV2 and TRBJ1-1; TRBD1 might be the D gene, on 6 matching bases. Sample: PBMCs. The CDR3 is CASSEPQGTEAFF. The sequenced DNA is TGTGCCAGCAGTGAACCCCAGGGGACTGAAGCTTTCTTT.